One sample yielded the 20 T cell receptor beta chains listed below, sequenced in a study of human T cells and chemical hapten exposure. One entry per CDR3 protein results from TCRdb running MiXCR on the RACE reads. This sample carries around 380,000 distinct CDR3 sequences, 4% to 5.5% of them seen once, and the ten largest clones take 2% to 2.5%. Time point indicated: patch test 1, 2 weeks after DPC sensitization. Treatment here: therapeutic diphenylcyclopropenone sensitization with weekly scalp DPC. Sequenced here: whole blood, sampled in connection with sensitization to the hapten diphenylcyclopropenone (DPC). The origin of the receptors is a woman in her forties or fifties with alopecia areata. Some clones in this sample may be carry-over from other donors' samples.

This clonotype showed up just a few times. The rearrangement joins TRBV2 to TRBJ2-2; 9 bases align to TRBD1. The CDR3 spans 15 residues. The germline V gene has CDR1 SNHLY and CDR2 FYNNEI. V trimming: 6 bases; J trimming: 7 bases; junction bases outside the gene matches: 9. CDR3 bases: TGTGCCAGCAGCGCTGGACAGGGGCAGAGCGGGGAGCTGTTTTTT. Translating gives CASSAGQGQSGELFF.

This clonotype was counted ten times or more. V and J are TRBV7-2 and TRBJ2-5, with TRBD2 matching 7 bases. Trimming at V came to 3 bases and at J to 3 bases, leaving 4 bases not matched to a gene. This CDR3 has 14 amino acids. The germline V gene encodes CDR1 SGHTA and CDR2 FQGNSA. The CDR3, as DNA: TGTGCCAGCAGCTTGACGGCGGGGGAAGAGACCCAGTACTTC. Protein product: CASSLTAGEETQYF.

This clonotype was found many times. J is TRBJ2-1 and V is TRBV24-1; 11 bases agree with TRBD2. From germline, CDR1 is KGHDR and CDR2 SFDVKD. V was clipped by 6 bases and J by 12 bases; unmatched bases: 15. This CDR3 contains 16 residues. The CDR3 spells CATSKGLGLAGEGQFF. DNA of the CDR3: TGTGCCACCAGTAAGGGGTTAGGACTAGCGGGTGAAGGGCAGTTCTTC.

The chain employs TRBV18 and TRBJ1-3; 9 positions agree with TRBD1. This CDR3 has 15 amino acids. The V gene end was trimmed by 0 bases and the J gene end by 4 bases; junction bases not matched to a gene: 1. CDR1 and CDR2 from the germline V gene are KGHSH and LQKENI. The CDR3 nucleotides read TGTGCCAGCTCACCACCGGGACAGGGAGGAAACACCATATATTTT. Protein product: CASSPPGQGGNTIYF.

The chain carries TRBV29-1 and TRBJ2-1; TRBD1 matches 8 bases. Unmatched junction bases numbered 7, after V lost 2 bases and J lost 7 bases. Germline values: CDR1 SQVTM, CDR2 ANQGSEA. The CDR3 spans 14 residues. The CDR3 here is CSVELWGQENEQFF. In DNA, the CDR3 is TGCAGCGTTGAATTGTGGGGACAGGAAAATGAGCAGTTCTTC.

The chain recombines TRBV25-1 with TRBJ2-7; D is undetermined. CDR1 and CDR2 from the germline V gene are MGHDK and SYGVNS. The CDR3 totals 12 residues. V gave up 3 bases and J gave up 3 bases, with 6 bases separating them. The CDR3 reads CASSDWNYEQYF. Written as DNA, the CDR3 is TGTGCCAGCAGTGACTGGAACTACGAGCAGTACTTC.

This clonotype was observed at least ten times. The chain couples TRBV10-2 to TRBJ1-2; D uncertain. The CDR3 sequence is 11 residues long. V was clipped by 8 bases and J by 8 bases, with 12 bases between them. Looked up from germline, CDR1 is WSHSY and CDR2 is SAAADI. The CDR3 sequence is CASRQSEGYTF. The CDR3 bases are TGCGCCAGCCGTCAGAGCGAAGGCTACACCTTC.

This clonotype was picked up a small number of times. The genes are TRBV15 and TRBJ1-2; tentatively, D is TRBD1 (5 bases). Germline-derived CDR1 and CDR2 are LNHNV and YYDKDF (reference sequence). CDR3 size: 14 residues. V was shortened by 1 base and J by 2 bases, with 8 bases between the two germline ends. The CDR3 DNA sequence: TGTGCCACCAGCAGAGGAGGGACGAACTATGGCTACACCTTC. It yields the protein CATSRGGTNYGYTF. The full variable domain, in which reference TRBV15 and TRBJ1-2 provide the parts outside the CDR3, is DAMVIQNPRYQVTQFGKPVTLSCSQTLNHNVMYWYQQKSSQAPKLLFHYYDKDFNNEADTPDNFQSRRPNTSFCFLDIRSPGLGDTAMYLCATSRGGTNYGYTFGSGTRLTVV.

At least ten counts were recorded for this clonotype. The V gene is TRBV20-1, the J gene TRBJ1-1; D unresolved. V was shortened by 0 bases and J by 6 bases, with 5 bases between the two germline ends. The CDR3 runs 11 residues. In germline, CDR1 is DFQATT, CDR2 SNEGSKA (reference sequence). This CDR3 is CSARDEAEAFF. The CDR3 region has the DNA TGCAGTGCTAGAGATGAAGCTGAAGCTTTCTTT.

Many counts were recorded for this clonotype. The chain uses TRBV12-3 or TRBV12-4 and TRBJ2-1; D call uncertain. This CDR3 is built from 14 residues. Trimming pared 0 bases from V and 5 bases from J, leaving 8 bases between. CDR3 in amino acids: CASSLAGSNNEQFF. The DNA of the CDR3 is TGTGCCAGCAGTTTAGCTGGTAGCAACAATGAGCAGTTCTTC.

Many counts were recorded for this clonotype. The chain joins TRBV3-1 to TRBJ2-1; D is unclear. The germline V and J ends were trimmed by 4 bases and 7 bases, with 14 bases remaining between them. Germline V gene data show CDR1 as LGHDT and CDR2 as YNNKEL (reference sequence). The CDR3 length is 14 residues. Written as DNA, the CDR3 is TGTGCCAGCAGCCCGAGGTTTGATATAAATGAGCAGTTCTTC. Translated, it gives CASSPRFDINEQFF.

This clonotype was counted at least ten times. The rearrangement joins TRBV25-1 to TRBJ2-7; D might be TRBD2 (5 bases). Trimming left V 5 bases short and J 0 bases short, with 11 bases between. Germline assignment: CDR1 MGHDK and CDR2 SYGVNS. The CDR3 loop spans 14 amino acids. Written as DNA, the CDR3 is TGTGCCAGCAGTCACGAGGGAATCTCCTACGAGCAGTACTTC. It is translated as CASSHEGISYEQYF.

This clonotype was counted ten times or more. V usage is TRBV20-1 and J usage is TRBJ1-6; 7 bases match TRBD1. The CDR3 has 14 amino acids. Looked up from germline, CDR1 is DFQATT and CDR2 is SNEGSKA (reference sequence). V shed 4 bases, J shed 5 bases, and the junction held 5 bases outside the gene matches. CDR3: CSAKLGTDNSPLHF. The CDR3 bases are TGCAGTGCTAAACTCGGGACAGATAATTCACCCCTCCACTTT.

This clonotype came up a few times. The rearrangement uses TRBV6-5 and TRBJ2-1, with TRBD1 as a possible D gene (5 bases). V lost 3 bases and J lost 10, with 13 bases in between. Germline V gene sequence: CDR1 MNHEY, CDR2 SVGAGI. CDR3 length equals 13 residues. The CDR3 is CASSYQGDREQFF. In DNA, the CDR3 is TGTGCCAGCAGTTATCAAGGGGATAGGGAGCAGTTCTTC.

This clonotype appeared many times. The V call is TRBV20-1, the J call TRBJ1-2, with TRBD1 matching 8 bases. This CDR3 spans 10 amino acids. Germline V gene data show CDR1 as DFQATT and CDR2 as SNEGSKA (reference sequence). V lost 1 base to trimming and J lost 12 bases; unmatched junction nucleotides: 1. The CDR3 sequence is CSARGTGNTF. CDR3 bases: TGCAGTGCTAGAGGGACAGGGAACACCTTC.

This clonotype was seen ten or more times. The chain combines TRBV12-3 or TRBV12-4 with TRBJ1-5; D is perhaps TRBD1 (5 bases). The CDR3 consists of 15 residues. With 7 bases removed from V and 9 bases from J, the gap between germline ends came to 22 bases. DNA for the CDR3: TGTGCCAGCACCCTAGGACTCACGGAGGGGCGGCCCCAGCATTTT. This gives the protein CASTLGLTEGRPQHF.

This clonotype has a count of ten or more. CDR3 in amino acids: CASKGPPSTDTQYF. Here the CDR3 DNA reads TGTGCCAGCAAGGGCCCACCGAGCACAGATACGCAGTATTTT. V gene TRBV12-3 or TRBV12-4 combines with J gene TRBJ2-3, with D unresolved. The CDR3 loop spans 14 amino acids. Trimming took 7 bases from V and 0 from J, leaving 11 bases between them.

The V call is TRBV20-1, the J call TRBJ2-7; D is possibly TRBD1 or TRBD2 (5 bases each). CDR3 length: 14 amino acids. The germline V and J ends were trimmed by 3 bases and 5 bases, with 17 bases remaining between them. CDR1 DFQATT and CDR2 SNEGSKA come from the germline V gene (reference sequence). The CDR3 region is CSASNPRGKNEQYF. CDR3 sequence (DNA): TGCAGTGCTAGCAACCCGAGGGGTAAAAACGAGCAGTACTTC.

The V gene is TRBV3-1, the J gene TRBJ2-1; possibly TRBD2 for D (6 bases). Trimming took 2 bases from V and 6 from J, leaving 14 bases between them. Germline CDR1 LGHDT, CDR2 YNNKEL (reference sequence). CDR3 length: 15 residues. This CDR3 reads CASSQILAVGNEQFF. In DNA form, the CDR3 reads TGTGCCAGCAGCCAAATACTAGCCGTAGGCAATGAGCAGTTCTTC.

This clonotype appeared once. The rearrangement uses TRBV27 and TRBJ2-2, with 10 positions matching TRBD1. CDR3 length: 15 amino acids. V trimming: 7 bases; J trimming: 6 bases; junction bases outside the gene matches: 8. The germline CDR1 and CDR2 sequences are MNHEY and SMNVEV (reference sequence). CDR3 nucleotides: TGTGCCAGCATGGACAGGGGGGTAATGTCCGGGGAGCTGTTTTTT. This codes for CASMDRGVMSGELFF.